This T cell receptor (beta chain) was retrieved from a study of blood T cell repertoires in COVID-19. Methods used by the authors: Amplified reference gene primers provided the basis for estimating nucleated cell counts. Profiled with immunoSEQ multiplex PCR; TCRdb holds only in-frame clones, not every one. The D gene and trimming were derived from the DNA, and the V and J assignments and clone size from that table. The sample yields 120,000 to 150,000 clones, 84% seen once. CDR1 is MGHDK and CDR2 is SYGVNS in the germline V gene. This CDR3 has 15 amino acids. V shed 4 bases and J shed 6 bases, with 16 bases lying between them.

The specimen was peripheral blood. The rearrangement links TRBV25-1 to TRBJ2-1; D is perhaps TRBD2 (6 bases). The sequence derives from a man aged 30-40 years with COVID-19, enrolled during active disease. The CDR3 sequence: CASSGRLEMGNEQFF. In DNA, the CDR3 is TGTGCCAGCAGTGGAAGACTAGAGATGGGCAATGAGCAGTTCTTC.